Below, 17 T cell receptor beta chains from the same sample are listed, as sequenced in a study of blood T cell repertoires in COVID-19. The protocol was immunoSEQ multiplex PCR, while the TCRdb copy is restricted to in-frame clones and leaves out a portion. The profile shows 140,000 to 150,000 clones, about 83% of them singletons. The sample consisted of PBMCs or T cells enriched from blood (not recorded which). These receptors were obtained from a woman aged 45-60 years who had been exposed to COVID-19.

The genes are TRBV6-5 and TRBJ2-7; TRBD2 matches at 9 bases. The CDR3 covers 14 residues. The V and J ends lost 4 bases and 7 bases, in that order; junction bases with no gene match: 8. The germline gives CDR1 MNHEY, CDR2 SVGAGI. CDR3 loop: CASSSPPRGGEQYF. CDR3 DNA sequence: TGTGCCAGCAGTTCCCCCCCGCGGGGGGGGGAGCAGTACTTC.

This clone was observed a single time. CDR3 nucleotides: TGTGCCAGCAGTCCAACAGGGATTAGCAATCAGCCCCAGCATTTT. It codes for CASSPTGISNQPQHF. The chain recombines TRBV2 with TRBJ1-5, with a weak D call TRBD1 (6 bases). The germline gives CDR1 SNHLY, CDR2 FYNNEI. The CDR3 has 15 residues. V dropped 5 bases and J dropped 0 bases, with 11 bases sitting between them.

V usage is TRBV10-3 and J usage is TRBJ2-1; 16 nucleotides agree with TRBD2. Trimming at V came to 6 bases and at J to 2 bases, leaving 4 bases not matched to a gene. CDR1 and CDR2 from the germline V gene are ENHRY and SYGVKD. The CDR3 runs to 17 residues. DNA of the CDR3: TGTGCCATCAGGGCCGGGACTAGCGGGAGGGCCTACAATGAGCAGTTCTTC. Translating it yields CAIRAGTSGRAYNEQFF.

The chain recombines TRBV7-9 with TRBJ2-4, with TRBD1 identical over 7 bases. This CDR3 is built from 17 residues. The V gene's germline CDR1 is SEHNR and CDR2 FQNEAQ (reference sequence). With 4 bases clipped from V and 3 bases from J, the junction kept 12 bases outside the gene matches. The CDR3 DNA follows: TGTGCCAGCAGCTCGACCCAAAGGGGGCTCGGCAAAAACATTCAGTACTTC. This gives the protein CASSSTQRGLGKNIQYF.

The V and J genes are TRBV30 and TRBJ2-1; 11 positions match TRBD2. With V trimmed by 1 base and J by 9 bases, 2 bases remained unmatched. The germline V gene has CDR1 GTSNPN and CDR2 SVGIG (reference sequence). The CDR3 is 13 residues long. This CDR3 is CAWSDGLAGEQFF. CDR3 bases: TGTGCCTGGAGTGACGGACTAGCGGGTGAGCAGTTCTTC.

The CDR3 sequence: CASSRGQTTNEKLFF. CDR3 sequence (DNA): TGTGCCAGCAGTAGAGGACAGACAACTAATGAAAAACTGTTTTTT. The gene calls are TRBV27 and TRBJ1-4; D might be TRBD1 (6 bases). Trimming pared 5 bases from V and 0 bases from J, leaving 10 bases between. Germline CDR1 and CDR2: MNHEY and SMNVEV (reference sequence). The CDR3 sequence is 15 residues long. Together with reference TRBV27 and TRBJ1-4, the CDR3 gives the full variable domain: EAQVTQNPRYLITVTGKKLTVTCSQNMNHEYMSWYRQDPGLGLRQIYYSMNVEVTDKGDVPEGYKVSRKEKRNFPLILESPSPNQTSLYFCASSRGQTTNEKLFFGSGTQLSVL.

The rearrangement links TRBV4-3 to TRBJ2-1; tentative D call: TRBD2 (7 bases). V was shortened by 4 bases and J by 5 bases, with 15 bases between the two germline ends. The CDR3 covers 15 residues. Germline CDR1 LGHNA, CDR2 YSLEER. CDR3: CASSLARGAHNEQFF. CDR3 nucleotides: TGCGCCAGCAGCCTAGCTCGGGGGGCACACAATGAGCAGTTCTTC.

The chain couples TRBV9 to TRBJ1-4; 9 bases match TRBD1. With V trimmed by 6 bases and J by 8 bases, 8 bases remained unmatched. The CDR3 totals 14 residues. Germline values: CDR1 SGDLS, CDR2 YYNGEE. The CDR3 protein is CASTKGTGHEKLFF. The CDR3 DNA sequence: TGTGCCAGCACCAAGGGGACAGGGCACGAAAAACTGTTTTTT.

J is TRBJ1-1 and V is TRBV2; D not certain. This CDR3 has 15 residues. Trimming stripped 1 base from V and 1 base from J, with 10 bases between. Germline CDR1 reads SNHLY; CDR2 reads FYNNEI. Here the CDR3 reads CASSEEGSGNTEAFF. CDR3 bases: TGTGCCAGCAGTGAAGAAGGCAGCGGGAACACTGAAGCTTTCTTT. Complete variable domain (other parts from reference TRBV2 and TRBJ1-1): EPEVTQTPSHQVTQMGQEVILRCVPISNHLYFYWYRQILGQKVEFLVSFYNNEISEKSEIFDDQFSVERPDGSNFTLKIRSTKLEDSAMYFCASSEEGSGNTEAFFGQGTRLTVV.

A few counts support this clone. Written as DNA, the CDR3 is TGTGCCAGCAGTGAAGTCCCGACAGGTGAGTCTCAGCCCCAGCATTTT. Amino acids: CASSEVPTGESQPQHF. The rearrangement uses TRBV2 and TRBJ1-5, with D possibly being TRBD1 (6 bases). The CDR3 spans 16 residues. Germline lookup yields CDR1 SNHLY and CDR2 FYNNEI. With 1 base removed from V and 6 bases from J, the gap between germline ends came to 16 bases.

The chain combines TRBV29-1 with TRBJ2-5; possibly TRBD2 for D (6 bases). This CDR3 is built from 13 residues. The germline V gene encodes CDR1 SQVTM and CDR2 ANQGSEA. V lost 4 bases and J 0 bases, leaving 9 bases between the germline ends. Here the CDR3 DNA reads TGCAGCGTTGGGAGGGGAAACCAAGAGACCCAGTACTTC. Translation: CSVGRGNQETQYF.

J is TRBJ1-2 and V is TRBV27; 8 bases line up with TRBD1. J lost 7 bases, V lost 3 bases, and 13 bases had no gene match. The CDR3 runs to 16 residues. Germline CDR1 and CDR2: MNHEY and SMNVEV (reference sequence). In DNA, the CDR3 is TGTGCCAGCAGTTTCGCCACGGACAGGGTGGGGGGTGGCTACACCTTC. This encodes CASSFATDRVGGGYTF.

The chain uses TRBV7-9 and TRBJ1-3; 7 bases map to TRBD1. In germline, CDR1 is SEHNR, CDR2 FQNEAQ (reference sequence). With V trimmed by 4 bases and J by 0 bases, 15 bases remained unmatched. The length of the CDR3 is 19 residues. CDR3 sequence: CASSSPLRQGWSSGNTIYF. The CDR3 DNA reads TGTGCCAGCAGCTCGCCTCTACGACAGGGTTGGAGCTCTGGAAACACCATATATTTT.

The chain is built from TRBV9 and TRBJ2-3, with 9 bases aligning to TRBD1. V lost 4 bases to trimming and J lost 4 bases; unmatched junction nucleotides: 10. Germline values: CDR1 SGDLS, CDR2 YYNGEE. This CDR3 contains 16 residues. The CDR3 protein is CASSPPGQGLPDTQYF. The CDR3, as DNA: TGTGCCAGCAGCCCACCGGGACAGGGTCTTCCAGATACGCAGTATTTT.

The chain employs TRBV9 and TRBJ2-6; tentative D call: TRBD1 (6 bases). The CDR3 totals 18 residues. Per the germline V gene, CDR1 is SGDLS and CDR2 is YYNGEE. Trimming took 3 bases from V and 0 from J, leaving 16 bases between them. The CDR3 DNA sequence: TGTGCCAGCAGCGCCGGACAGAGATTCTACTCTGGGGCCAACGTCCTGACTTTC. It yields the protein CASSAGQRFYSGANVLTF.

This clone was seen just once. V and J are TRBV29-1 and TRBJ2-1; 10 bases agree with TRBD1. This CDR3 has 14 amino acids. The V and J ends lost 7 bases and 2 bases, in that order; junction bases with no gene match: 5. From germline, CDR1 is SQVTM and CDR2 ANQGSEA. CDR3 residues: CSARDRGPYNEQFF. In DNA form, the CDR3 reads TGCAGCGCGCGCGACAGGGGGCCCTACAATGAGCAGTTCTTC.

J is TRBJ2-1 and V is TRBV7-2; TRBD2 agrees at 8 bases. After removal of 2 bases from V and 7 bases from J, the junction contained 10 bases not matched to a gene. The CDR3 has 16 amino acids. CDR1 and CDR2 from the germline V gene are SGHTA and FQGNSA. CDR3 bases: TGTGCCAGCAGCTTATCCAGCGGGGGAGGGGGGAATGAGCAGTTCTTC. Translation: CASSLSSGGGGNEQFF.